One and the same sample provided the 9 T cell receptor beta chains below, sequenced in a study of shared clonotypes between healthy human individuals. Generated by immunoSEQ multiplex PCR, the TCRdb table keeps only in-frame clones and is missing some. The data show some 1.5 million clones, 95% to 97% seen once. The sample consisted of naive CD4+ T cells sorted from blood. Subset denoted: CD45RA+ positively selected. These receptors came from a young man in good health.

The chain uses TRBV5-1 and TRBJ2-3; 11 bases agree with TRBD1. The CDR3 runs to 18 residues. After removal of 6 bases from V and 2 bases from J, the junction contained 14 bases not matched to a gene. CDR1 SGHRS and CDR2 YFSETQ come from the germline V gene. The CDR3 nucleotides are TGCGCCAGCAAGGACAGGGGGCGCTGGGATTTGCTCACAGATACGCAGTATTTT. Translated, it gives CASKDRGRWDLLTDTQYF.

This clone was recorded once. V usage is TRBV28 and J usage is TRBJ2-7; unclear D gene. The ends were cut back, 6 bases at V and 3 bases at J, with 12 bases in the middle. The CDR3 is 13 residues long. In germline, CDR1 is MDHEN, CDR2 SYDVKM. The CDR3 nucleotides are TGTGCCAGCAGCCTCCCCGTTATCTACGAGCAGTACTTC. Its translation is CASSLPVIYEQYF.

This clone has only one observation. The chain links TRBV5-4 to TRBJ2-7; 11 bases agree with TRBD2. Looked up from germline, CDR1 is SGHNT and CDR2 is YYREEE (reference sequence). The length of the CDR3 is 15 residues. V lost 2 bases and J lost 7; bases outside the gene matches: 8. CDR3 in DNA: TGTGCCAGCAGCTTTGCCGGGACTAGCGGTTTTGAGCAGTACTTC. This encodes CASSFAGTSGFEQYF.

As DNA, the CDR3 is TGTGCCAGCAGCTTAAGTACAGCCCGTCGCTCTGGGGCCAACGTCCTGACTTTC. Translated, it gives CASSLSTARRSGANVLTF. The rearrangement uses TRBV7-3 and TRBJ2-6, with no clear D. From germline, CDR1 is SGHTA and CDR2 FQGTGA. V was pared by 1 base and J by 0 bases, with 13 bases between. The CDR3 sequence is 18 residues long.

The chain employs TRBV5-4 and TRBJ2-1; TRBD2 matches at 9 bases. The CDR3 has 17 amino acids. V trimming: 4 bases; J trimming: 0 bases; junction bases outside the gene matches: 8. Per the germline V gene, CDR1 is SGHNT and CDR2 is YYREEE (reference sequence). The CDR3: CASSMLISGSSYNEQFF. The CDR3 nucleotides read TGTGCCAGCAGCATGCTCATTAGCGGGAGCTCCTACAATGAGCAGTTCTTC. The whole variable domain, remainder taken from reference TRBV5-4 and TRBJ2-1, is ETGVTQSPTHLIKTRGQQVTLRCSSQSGHNTVSWYQQALGQGPQFIFQYYREEENGRGNFPPRFSGLQFPNYSSELNVNALELDDSALYLCASSMLISGSSYNEQFFGPGTRLTVL.

The J gene is TRBJ2-7, the V gene TRBV7-9; 11 bases match TRBD1. Trimming at V came to 2 bases and at J to 3 bases, leaving 3 bases not matched to a gene. The germline V gene has CDR1 SEHNR and CDR2 FQNEAQ (reference sequence). This CDR3 region has 15 residues. The CDR3 sequence is CASSLRTGGIYEQYF. The CDR3 bases are TGTGCCAGCAGCTTACGGACAGGGGGCATCTACGAGCAGTACTTC.

The J gene is TRBJ1-4, the V gene TRBV5-4; TRBD1 matches at 9 bases. Germline CDR1 and CDR2: SGHNT and YYREEE (reference sequence). Trimming took 3 bases from V and 7 from J; bases not matched to a gene: 13. This CDR3 is built from 17 residues. CDR3 bases: TGTGCCAGCAGCTCTCCTGGGACAGGGCCTGGCGGTGAAAAACTGTTTTTT. Amino acid sequence: CASSSPGTGPGGEKLFF.

The chain links TRBV5-4 to TRBJ1-2; 9 positions match TRBD1. CDR1 SGHNT and CDR2 YYREEE come from the germline V gene (reference sequence). The CDR3 runs to 15 residues. Losses at the gene ends were 0 bases for V and 4 bases for J; bases not matched to a gene: 4. The CDR3 here is CASSLVGTGTYGYTF. The CDR3 DNA is TGTGCCAGCAGCTTGGTAGGGACAGGGACCTATGGCTACACCTTC.

This clone was detected only once. The V gene is TRBV6-1, the J gene TRBJ2-6, with D possibly matching TRBD2 (5 bases). The CDR3 runs 17 residues. In germline, CDR1 is MNHNS, CDR2 SASEGT. The V and J ends lost 4 bases and 4 bases respectively, with 17 bases between them. The CDR3, as DNA: TGTGCCAGCAGTGCGCAGACCCGGGGTTCGGGGGCCAACGTCCTGACTTTC. Encoded protein: CASSAQTRGSGANVLTF.